The rows below give T cell receptor beta chains drawn from one sample of a study of cytomegalovirus exposure and HLA in healthy donors. Repertoires were generated with immunoSEQ multiplex PCR, while TCRdb's copy carries only in-frame clones and drops some. The table records 150,000 to 200,000 clones, 65% to 70% of them present only once. Sequenced: PBMCs. Receptors originate from a woman younger than 30 in good health and CMV-seropositive. Each CDR3 is given with its conserved first and last residue. A D gene is named only where the DNA matches it firmly. Not all rows give a size; the values are once, few, many and, for expanded clones, a class.

j_call v_call d_call clone_size cdr3_nt cdr3_aa
TRBJ2-2 TRBV9 TRBD1 . TGTGCCAGCACCACAGGGACAGGGAACACCGGGGAGCTGTTTTTT CASTTGTGNTGELFF
TRBJ1-1 TRBV7-6 . few TGTGCCAGCAGCTCACAGGGATTGAACACTGAAGCTTTCTTT CASSSQGLNTEAFF
TRBJ1-2 TRBV6-1 TRBD1 . TGTGCCAGCAGTCCCTGGGGGCAGGGGGCTAATGGCTACACCTTC CASSPWGQGANGYTF
TRBJ1-3 TRBV5-1 . . TGCGCCAGCAGCCTGGGCCGGTCTGGAAACACCATATATTTT CASSLGRSGNTIYF
TRBJ2-7 TRBV25-1 . . TGTGCCAGCACATCTAACAGCGGGTTTACCCCCTACGAGCAGTACTTC CASTSNSGFTPYEQYF
TRBJ1-5 TRBV27 . few TGTGCCAGCAGTTTTTCGCCGGGGGGGAATCAGCCCCAGCATTTT CASSFSPGGNQPQHF
TRBJ1-5 TRBV6-5 . . TGTGCCAGCAGTTACTCGGCCATTAGCAATCAGCCCCAGCATTTT CASSYSAISNQPQHF
TRBJ2-7 TRBV5-8 . . TGTGCCAGCAGCCTGGAGGGGGGGTGGATCGAGCAGTACTTC CASSLEGGWIEQYF
TRBJ1-2 TRBV4-1 TRBD1 . TGCGCCAGCAGCCAAGATGGCGGACAGGGGGCGCACACCTTC CASSQDGGQGAHTF
TRBJ2-5 TRBV4-3 TRBD1 . TGCGCCAGCAGCCGAAGACAGGGGGCAATAGAGACCCAGTACTTC CASSRRQGAIETQYF
TRBJ2-1 TRBV19 TRBD1 . TGTGCCAGTAGTATTTCACAGGGGCCCTACAATGAGCAGTTCTTC CASSISQGPYNEQFF
TRBJ1-2 TRBV12-5 . . TGTGCTAGCGGGAGGGAGGCAGGTCCCATCTATGGCTACACCTTC CASGREAGPIYGYTF
TRBJ1-1 TRBV5-1 TRBD1 . TGCGCCAGCAGCTTGACCGGGACAGTGAACACTGAAGCTTTCTTT CASSLTGTVNTEAFF
TRBJ1-4 TRBV5-8 TRBD1 . TGTGCCAGCAGCTTGGGGGCCGGGACAGTGAATGAAAAACTGTTTTTT CASSLGAGTVNEKLFF
TRBJ1-1 TRBV30 . . TGTGCCTGGGTCATGACAGCACAGAACACTGAAGCTTTCTTT CAWVMTAQNTEAFF
TRBJ1-4 TRBV6-6 . few TGTGCCGGACACAAGAGAACTAATGAAAAACTGTTTTTT CAGHKRTNEKLFF
TRBJ2-7 TRBV10-3 TRBD1 . TGTGCCATCAGTGGTCCCCGGGACAGGAACCGGCTCGAGCAGTACTTC CAISGPRDRNRLEQYF
TRBJ1-4 TRBV18 . . TGTGCCAGCTCACCTAGACCGGGGTCAACTAATGAAAAACTGTTTTTT CASSPRPGSTNEKLFF
TRBJ1-5 TRBV6-5 TRBD1 few TGTGCCAGCAGTTACCGCAGGGGGAATCAGCCCCAGCATTTT CASSYRRGNQPQHF
TRBJ2-5 TRBV6-1 TRBD1 . TGTGCCAGCCGTGACAGGGCGCGAGAGACCCAGTACTTC CASRDRARETQYF
TRBJ2-7 TRBV20-1 . . TGCAGTGCTAGAGTAGTGGACGAGCAGTACTTC CSARVVDEQYF
TRBJ1-5 TRBV28 TRBD1 . TGTGCCAGCAGCTGGACAGGGGATCGGCAGCCCCAGCATTTT CASSWTGDRQPQHF
TRBJ1-1 TRBV6-5 . . TGTGCCAGCAGTTACAAGACGAGCGACACTGAAGCTTTCTTT CASSYKTSDTEAFF
TRBJ1-1 TRBV5-1 . . TGCGCCAGCAGCGGTGGGCGTCAGAACACTGAAGCTTTCTTT CASSGGRQNTEAFF
TRBJ1-5 TRBV29-1 TRBD1 . TGCAGCGTAGAGACAGGGCCCCAGCAGCCCCAGCATTTT CSVETGPQQPQHF
TRBJ2-7 TRBV29-1 . . TGCAGCGTTGTAGGTATGGGGGGGGCGAACGAGCAGTACTTC CSVVGMGGANEQYF
TRBJ1-5 TRBV10-3 TRBD1 few TGTGCCATCAGTGAGTCGGGACAGGGTACTGGACAGCCCCAGCATTTT CAISESGQGTGQPQHF
TRBJ2-1 TRBV21-1 . once TGTGCCAGCAGCAAAAGGTGGGGGGACTTATCCCTCCTCAGCTCCTACAATGAGCAGTTCTTC CASSKRWGDLSLLSSYNEQFF
TRBJ2-2 TRBV7-2 . once TGTGCCAGCAGCTACGTTGGACCGGGGTCCGGGGAGCTGTTTTTT CASSYVGPGSGELFF
TRBJ2-6 TRBV10-3 TRBD1 . TGTGCCATCAGTGAGTCGGTAACAGGGGGCACTGGGGCCAACGTCCTGACTTTC CAISESVTGGTGANVLTF